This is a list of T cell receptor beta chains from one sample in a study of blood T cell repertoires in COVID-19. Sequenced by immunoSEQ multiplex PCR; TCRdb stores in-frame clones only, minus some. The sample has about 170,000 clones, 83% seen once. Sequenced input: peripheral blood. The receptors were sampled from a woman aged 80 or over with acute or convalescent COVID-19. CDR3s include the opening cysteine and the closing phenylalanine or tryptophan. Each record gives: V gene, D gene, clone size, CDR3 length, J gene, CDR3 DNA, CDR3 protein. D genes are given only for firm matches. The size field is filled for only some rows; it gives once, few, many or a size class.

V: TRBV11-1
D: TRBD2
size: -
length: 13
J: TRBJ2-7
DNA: TGTGCCAGCAGCCCCCGGTTGCGGGGGGACCAGTACTTC
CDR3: CASSPRLRGDQYF

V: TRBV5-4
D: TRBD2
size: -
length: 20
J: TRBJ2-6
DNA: TGTGCCAGCAGCTTAGATGCCTCCTGGGCGGGGGGCAATGGGGCCAACGTCCTGACTTTC
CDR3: CASSLDASWAGGNGANVLTF

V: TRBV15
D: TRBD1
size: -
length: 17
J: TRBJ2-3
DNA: TGTGCCACCAGCTCAGGACAGGGGGCGGCCCCCACAGATACGCAGTATTTT
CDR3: CATSSGQGAAPTDTQYF

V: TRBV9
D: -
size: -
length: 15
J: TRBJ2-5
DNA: TGTGCCAGCAGCGTAGGGGTTGGAGTGCTGGAGACCCAGTACTTC
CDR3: CASSVGVGVLETQYF

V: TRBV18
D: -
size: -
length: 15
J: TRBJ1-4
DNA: TGTGCCAGCTCACCGCGTTACGGGGGGGACGAAAAACTGTTTTTT
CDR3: CASSPRYGGDEKLFF

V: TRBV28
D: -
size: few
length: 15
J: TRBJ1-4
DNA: TGTGCCAGCAGTCCGTGGGACATGAGAGGTGAAAAACTGTTTTTT
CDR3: CASSPWDMRGEKLFF

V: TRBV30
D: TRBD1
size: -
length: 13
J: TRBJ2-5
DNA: TGTGCCTGGAGTCCACAGGGGAGAGAGACCCAGTACTTC
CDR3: CAWSPQGRETQYF

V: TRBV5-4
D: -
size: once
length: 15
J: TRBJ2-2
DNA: TGTGCCAGCAGCTTCAGACAGGTGAACACCGGGGAGCTGTTTTTT
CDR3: CASSFRQVNTGELFF

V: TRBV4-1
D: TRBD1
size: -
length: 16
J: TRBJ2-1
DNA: TGCGCCAGCAGCCCCGGGACAGGGAGCTCCTACAATGAGCAGTTCTTC
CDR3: CASSPGTGSSYNEQFF

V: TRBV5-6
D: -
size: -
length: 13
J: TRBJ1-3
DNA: TGTGCCAGCAGCTTGCTCGCTGGAAACACCATATATTTT
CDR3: CASSLLAGNTIYF

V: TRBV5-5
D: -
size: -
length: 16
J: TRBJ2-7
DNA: TGTGCCAGCAGCTTGGAAGCGACAGCAATAAGCTACGAGCAGTACTTC
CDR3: CASSLEATAISYEQYF

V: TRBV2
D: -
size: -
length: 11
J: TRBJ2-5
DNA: TGTGCCAGCAGCGTACAAGAGACCCAGTACTTC
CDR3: CASSVQETQYF

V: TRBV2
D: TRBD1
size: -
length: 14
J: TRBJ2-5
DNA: TGTGCCAGCAGGAGGGACAGATACCAAGAGACCCAGTACTTC
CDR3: CASRRDRYQETQYF

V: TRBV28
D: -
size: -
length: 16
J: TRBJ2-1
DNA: TGTGCCAGCACCTCCCGCGGGGGAGGGGGGTACAATGAGCAGTTCTTC
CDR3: CASTSRGGGGYNEQFF

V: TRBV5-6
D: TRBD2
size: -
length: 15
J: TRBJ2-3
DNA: TGTGCCAGCAGCCCGTCGCTAGCGGGGGGGCAAACGCAGTATTTT
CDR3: CASSPSLAGGQTQYF

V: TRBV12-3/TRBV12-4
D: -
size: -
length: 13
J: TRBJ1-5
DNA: TGTGCCAGCAGTTTAGCGCGGTCAGATTCCCAGCATTTT
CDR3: CASSLARSDSQHF

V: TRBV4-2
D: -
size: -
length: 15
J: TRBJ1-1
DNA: TGTGCCAGCAGCCAAGAGGGGGACTTGAACACTGAAGCTTTCTTT
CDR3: CASSQEGDLNTEAFF

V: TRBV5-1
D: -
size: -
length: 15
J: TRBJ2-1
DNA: TGCGCCAGCAGCTTTCTGGCGGGGAGCTACAATGAGCAGTTCTTC
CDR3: CASSFLAGSYNEQFF

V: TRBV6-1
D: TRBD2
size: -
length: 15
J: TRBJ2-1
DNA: TGTGCCAGCAGTGATAGCGGGGGAGTTTACAATGAGCAGTTCTTC
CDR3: CASSDSGGVYNEQFF

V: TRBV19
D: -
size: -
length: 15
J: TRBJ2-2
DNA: TGTGCCAGTAGTATCTCGACAGGCTACACCGGGGAGCTGTTTTTT
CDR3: CASSISTGYTGELFF

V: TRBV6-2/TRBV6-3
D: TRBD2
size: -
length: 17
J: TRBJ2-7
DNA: TGTGCCAGCAGCCCAAATAGAGGGACTAGCGGGGACTACGAGCAGTACTTC
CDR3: CASSPNRGTSGDYEQYF

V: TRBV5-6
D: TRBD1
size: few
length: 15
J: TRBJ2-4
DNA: TGTGCCAGCAGCTCGTTGACAGGGGATAAAAACATTCAGTACTTC
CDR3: CASSSLTGDKNIQYF

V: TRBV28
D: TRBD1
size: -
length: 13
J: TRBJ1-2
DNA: TGTGCCAGCACCCGACAGGGCGGGAGGGGCTACACCTTC
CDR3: CASTRQGGRGYTF

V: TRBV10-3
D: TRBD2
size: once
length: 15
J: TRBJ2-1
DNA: TGTGCCATCAGTGACCAGCGGGGGGGCCTCGGGGAGCAGTTCTTC
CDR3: CAISDQRGGLGEQFF

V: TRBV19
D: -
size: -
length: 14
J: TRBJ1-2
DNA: TGTGCCAGTAGTATGGACAGAGCTAACTATGGCTACACCTTC
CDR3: CASSMDRANYGYTF

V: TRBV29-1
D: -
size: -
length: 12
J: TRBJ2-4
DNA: TGCAGCGTTGCCCCTCCCGGGAACATTCAGTACTTC
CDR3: CSVAPPGNIQYF

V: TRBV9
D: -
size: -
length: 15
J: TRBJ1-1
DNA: TGTGCCAGCAGCTCCATTCCTAACAGGGCCCCTGAAGCTTTCTTT
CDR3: CASSSIPNRAPEAFF

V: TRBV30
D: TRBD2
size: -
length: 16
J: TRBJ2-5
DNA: TGTGCCTGGAGTGTAGGGCTAGCGGGCCCCCAAGAGACCCAGTACTTC
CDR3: CAWSVGLAGPQETQYF

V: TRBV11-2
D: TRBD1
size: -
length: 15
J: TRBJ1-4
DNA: TGTGCCAGCAGCCAGGCCGGGACAGGGTCCGAAAAACTGTTTTTT
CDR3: CASSQAGTGSEKLFF

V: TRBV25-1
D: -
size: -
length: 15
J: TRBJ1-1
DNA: TGTGCCAGCAGTGTACAGACGGCAAGGAACACTGAAGCTTTCTTT
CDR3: CASSVQTARNTEAFF

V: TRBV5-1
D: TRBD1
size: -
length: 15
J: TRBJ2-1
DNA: TGCGCCAGCAGCCAATCGCAGGGGGCGCAGGGGGAGCAGTTCTTC
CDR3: CASSQSQGAQGEQFF

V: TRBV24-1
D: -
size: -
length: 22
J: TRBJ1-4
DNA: TGTGCCACCAGTGATTACATGGGGACAATATTGGGGGCGGGTGAGTTTAATGAAAAACTGTTTTTT
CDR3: CATSDYMGTILGAGEFNEKLFF

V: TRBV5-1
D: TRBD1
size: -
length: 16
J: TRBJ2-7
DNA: TGCGCCAGCGGGCGACAGGGGGCAAACGAACTCCACGAGCAGTACTTC
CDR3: CASGRQGANELHEQYF

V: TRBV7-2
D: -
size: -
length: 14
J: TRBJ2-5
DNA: TGTGCCAGCAGCCCCCCGGACAGTCAAGAGACCCAGTACTTC
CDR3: CASSPPDSQETQYF

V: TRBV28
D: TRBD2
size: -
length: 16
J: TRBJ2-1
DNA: TGTGCCAGCAGGGGGACTAGCGGGGGGACTTACAATGAGCAGTTCTTC
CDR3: CASRGTSGGTYNEQFF

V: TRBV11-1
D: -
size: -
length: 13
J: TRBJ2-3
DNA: TGTGCCAGCAGCTTAGCCGGGGCAGATACGCAGTATTTT
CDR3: CASSLAGADTQYF

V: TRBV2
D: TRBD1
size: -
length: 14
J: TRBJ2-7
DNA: TGTGCCAGCAGTAGGACAGGGCTTACCTACGAGCAGTACTTC
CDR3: CASSRTGLTYEQYF

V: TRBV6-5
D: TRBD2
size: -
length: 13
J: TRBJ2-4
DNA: TGTGCCAGCAATCGGAGGGGAGGGGACATTCAGTACTTC
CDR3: CASNRRGGDIQYF

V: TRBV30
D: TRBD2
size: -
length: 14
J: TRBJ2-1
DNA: TGTGCCTGGAGTGTAGCGGGAGGAGGGAATGAGCAGTTCTTC
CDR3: CAWSVAGGGNEQFF

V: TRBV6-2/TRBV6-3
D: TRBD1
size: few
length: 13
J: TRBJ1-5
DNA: TGTGCCAGCAGTGACAGGGTGGACCAGCCCCAGCATTTT
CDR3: CASSDRVDQPQHF

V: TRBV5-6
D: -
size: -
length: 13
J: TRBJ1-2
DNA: TGTGCCAGCAGCGATGACAGCGCCTATGGCTACACCTTC
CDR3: CASSDDSAYGYTF

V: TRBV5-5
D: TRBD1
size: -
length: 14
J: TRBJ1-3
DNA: TGTGCCAGCCTCGACAGGGCGAATGGAAACACCATATATTTT
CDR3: CASLDRANGNTIYF

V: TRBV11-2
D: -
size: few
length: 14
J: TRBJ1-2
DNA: TGTGCCAGCAGCTTAGCTCCAGGGGACTATGGCTACACCTTC
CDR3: CASSLAPGDYGYTF

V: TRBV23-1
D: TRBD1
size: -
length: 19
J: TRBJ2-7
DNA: TGCGCCAGCAGTCAATCGAAACTCCCGGACAGGGGGGCCTCCTACGAGCAGTACTTC
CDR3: CASSQSKLPDRGASYEQYF

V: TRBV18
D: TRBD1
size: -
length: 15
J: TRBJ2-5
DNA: TGTGCCAGCCATTCCGGGACAGGGGCGGGAGAGACCCAGTACTTC
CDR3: CASHSGTGAGETQYF

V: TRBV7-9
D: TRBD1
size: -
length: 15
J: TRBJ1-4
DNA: TGTGCCAGCAGCTCCGAAGGGGGCTTTGGGGAAAAACTGTTTTTT
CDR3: CASSSEGGFGEKLFF

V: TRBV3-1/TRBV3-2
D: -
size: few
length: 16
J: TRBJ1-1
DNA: TGTGCCAGCAGCCAAGATGGGAGGGGGAGCCGAACTGAAGCTTTCTTT
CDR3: CASSQDGRGSRTEAFF

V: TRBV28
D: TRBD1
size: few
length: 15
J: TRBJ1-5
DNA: TGTGCCAGCAGTTTAGGGACAGGGTGGTATCAGCCCCAGCATTTT
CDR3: CASSLGTGWYQPQHF

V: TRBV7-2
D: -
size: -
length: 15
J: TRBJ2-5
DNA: TGTGCCAGCAGCTTACAGGGACACCAAGAAGAGACCCAGTACTTC
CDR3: CASSLQGHQEETQYF

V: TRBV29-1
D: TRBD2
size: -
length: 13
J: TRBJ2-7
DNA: TGCAGCGTGACTAGCGGGGGTCCCAACGAGCAGTACTTC
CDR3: CSVTSGGPNEQYF

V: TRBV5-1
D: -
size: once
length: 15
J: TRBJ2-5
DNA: TGCGCCAGCAGCTCCCTTCAGGCAGGGCAGGAGACCCAGTACTTC
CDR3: CASSSLQAGQETQYF